This T cell receptor beta chain was recovered during a study of blood T cell repertoires in COVID-19. Study information: COVID-19 samples from acute and convalescent phases originated in the United States, Italy and Spain.

Profiling relied on immunoSEQ multiplex PCR, and the TCRdb table lists in-frame clones only, not all of them. The repertoire consists of about 480,000 clones, with around 89% occurring once and the leading ten covering roughly 1.9%. This TCR derives from a woman in her 40s who had recovered from COVID-19. The specimen sequenced was PBMCs or T cells enriched from blood (not recorded which).

The CDR3 is CASRKTGEYEQYF. The CDR3 bases are TGTGCCAGCAGGAAAACAGGGGAATACGAGCAGTACTTC. The gene calls are TRBV7-9 and TRBJ2-7; 7 nucleotides agree with TRBD1. The CDR3 is made up of 13 amino acids. Germline V gives CDR1 SEHNR, CDR2 FQNEAQ (reference sequence). Losses at the gene ends were 6 bases for V and 4 bases for J; bases not matched to a gene: 6.